The 13 T cell receptor beta chains in this list originate from one sample, sequenced in a study of T cell changes during pregnancy in multiple sclerosis. Measured with immunoSEQ multiplex PCR; TCRdb has only the in-frame clones, and not every one. This repertoire shows roughly 80,000 clones, over 80% found once; its top ten account for 1%. The sequences come from peripheral blood, collected in the first trimester of pregnancy. Every receptor here comes from a female donor with multiple sclerosis, enrolled in a pregnancy study.

The rearrangement links TRBV11-2 to TRBJ2-7, with D uncertain. The V and J ends lost 4 bases and 4 bases respectively, with 17 bases between them. Germline V CDR1 and CDR2: SGHAT, FQNNGV. The CDR3 sequence is 15 residues long. CDR3 sequence reads: CASSWAELPIYEQYF. In nucleotides, the CDR3 is TGTGCCAGCAGCTGGGCTGAACTGCCCATTTACGAGCAGTACTTC.

This clone was seen a single time. The chain uses TRBV5-4 and TRBJ2-7; D unresolved. Germline CDR1 and CDR2: SGHNT and YYREEE (reference sequence). This CDR3 is 13 amino acids long. Trimming cost V 0 bases and J 7 bases, with 11 bases left between them. The CDR3 DNA reads as TGTGCCAGCAGCTTGGCGGGTGGAGAAGAGCAGTACTTC. Its protein product is CASSLAGGEEQYF.

The chain carries TRBV5-1 and TRBJ2-3, with a tentative D call TRBD1 (5 bases). V lost 2 bases to trimming and J lost 1 base, with 8 bases between them. The CDR3 contains 14 residues. The germline V gene has CDR1 SGHRS and CDR2 YFSETQ. CDR3 loop: CASSFGHRTDTQYF. CDR3 nucleotide sequence: TGCGCCAGCAGCTTCGGACACCGCACAGATACGCAGTATTTT.

J is TRBJ2-2 and V is TRBV30, with TRBD1 matching 7 bases. This CDR3 comprises 14 residues. Germline CDR1 reads GTSNPN; CDR2 reads SVGIG (reference sequence). Unmatched junction bases numbered 3, after V lost 0 bases and J lost 5 bases. The CDR3: CAWSVSGGTGELFF. CDR3 in DNA: TGTGCCTGGAGTGTGTCAGGGGGAACCGGGGAGCTGTTTTTT.

This chain uses TRBV5-1 with TRBJ2-2; a possible D gene is TRBD2 (5 bases). V lost 1 base and J 3 bases, leaving 7 bases between the germline ends. This CDR3 spans 14 amino acids. Germline lookup yields CDR1 SGHRS and CDR2 YFSETQ. The DNA for the CDR3 is TGCGCCAGCAGCTTGATCGGGGACACCGGGGAGCTGTTTTTT. Protein: CASSLIGDTGELFF. Looking up the rest from reference TRBV5-1 and TRBJ2-2 gives the full variable domain: KAGVTQTPRYLIKTRGQQVTLSCSPISGHRSVSWYQQTPGQGLQFLFEYFSETQRNKGNFPGRFSGRQFSNSRSEMNVSTLELGDSALYLCASSLIGDTGELFFGEGSRLTVL.

V gene TRBV6-1 combines with J gene TRBJ2-7, with 7 bases identical to TRBD2. Germline V gene lookup returns CDR1 MNHNS and CDR2 SASEGT. The CDR3 spans 15 residues. V lost 1 base to trimming and J lost 7 bases; unmatched junction nucleotides: 10. CDR3 bases: TGTGCCAGCAGTGAAGTGGGGGGGACGGTTGAGGAGCAGTACTTC. As protein: CASSEVGGTVEEQYF.

Only a few counts were recorded for this clone. The V and J genes are TRBV6-1 and TRBJ1-1, with 9 bases that match TRBD1. V was clipped by 4 bases and J by 3 bases; unmatched bases: 6. Looked up from germline, CDR1 is MNHNS and CDR2 is SASEGT. The CDR3 spans 15 residues. CDR3: CASSGRGQGDTEAFF. CDR3 bases: TGTGCCAGCAGTGGAAGGGGACAGGGCGACACTGAAGCTTTCTTT.

This CDR3 is CASSRKGQGAYEQYF. CDR3 bases: TGTGCCAGCAGTAGAAAAGGACAGGGGGCCTACGAGCAGTACTTC. V gene TRBV27 combines with J gene TRBJ2-7; the match to TRBD1 covers 10 bases. J was trimmed by 2 bases and V by 5 bases; bases with no gene match: 6. Germline-derived CDR1 and CDR2 are MNHEY and SMNVEV (reference sequence). CDR3 length equals 15 residues.

The V and J genes are TRBV10-3 and TRBJ1-2; the D gene is possibly TRBD1 (5 bases). The CDR3 runs 15 residues. V shed 0 bases and J shed 2 bases, with 10 bases lying between them. Germline CDR1 and CDR2: ENHRY and SYGVKD. The CDR3 here is CAISESMGRNYGYTF. The CDR3 coding sequence is TGTGCCATCAGTGAGTCGATGGGGCGGAACTATGGCTACACCTTC.

The J gene is TRBJ2-7, the V gene TRBV7-6, with 7 bases aligning to TRBD2. In germline, CDR1 is SGHVS, CDR2 FNYEAQ. V shed 2 bases and J 3 bases; nucleotides not matched to a gene: 7. This CDR3 contains 15 residues. CDR3 sequence reads: CASSLSLAEGYEQYF. The DNA for the CDR3 is TGTGCCAGCAGCTTATCTCTAGCGGAAGGCTACGAGCAGTACTTC.

This chain uses TRBV9 with TRBJ2-3; the D gene is possibly TRBD2 (5 bases). CDR1 is SGDLS and CDR2 is YYNGEE in the germline V gene. The CDR3 extends over 14 amino acids. Trimming cost V 1 base and J 4 bases, with 10 bases left between them. Here the CDR3 reads CASSVYEGADTQYF. Here the CDR3 DNA reads TGTGCCAGCAGCGTATATGAGGGCGCAGATACGCAGTATTTT.

The V call is TRBV7-3, the J call TRBJ1-1; D not certain. V dropped 2 bases and J dropped 3 bases, with 7 bases sitting between them. The V gene's germline CDR1 is SGHTA and CDR2 FQGTGA. The CDR3 covers 13 residues. CDR3 DNA sequence: TGTGCCAGCAGCTTAGAACTATACACTGAAGCTTTCTTT. Translation gives CASSLELYTEAFF.

The V and J genes are TRBV29-1 and TRBJ2-7; D may be TRBD2 (6 bases). The CDR3 extends over 13 amino acids. Trimming took 4 bases from V and 4 from J, leaving 14 bases between them. Germline V lookup: CDR1 SQVTM, CDR2 ANQGSEA. CDR3 sequence reads: CSVVLGSWYEQYF. The CDR3 nucleotides are TGCAGCGTTGTTCTCGGGAGTTGGTACGAGCAGTACTTC.